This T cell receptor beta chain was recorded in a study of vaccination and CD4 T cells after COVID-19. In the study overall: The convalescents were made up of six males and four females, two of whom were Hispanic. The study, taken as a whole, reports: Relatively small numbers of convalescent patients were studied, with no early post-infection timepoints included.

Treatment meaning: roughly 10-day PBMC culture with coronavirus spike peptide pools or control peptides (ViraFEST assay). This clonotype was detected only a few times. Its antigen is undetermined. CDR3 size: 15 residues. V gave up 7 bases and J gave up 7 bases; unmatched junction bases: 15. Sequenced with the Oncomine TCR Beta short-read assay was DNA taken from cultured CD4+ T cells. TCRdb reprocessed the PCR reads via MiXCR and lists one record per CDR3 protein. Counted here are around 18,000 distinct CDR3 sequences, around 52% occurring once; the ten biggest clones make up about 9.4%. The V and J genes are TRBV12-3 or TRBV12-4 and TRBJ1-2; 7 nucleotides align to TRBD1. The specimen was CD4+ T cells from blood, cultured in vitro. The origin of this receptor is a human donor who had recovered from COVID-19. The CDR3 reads CASTVPGGYLGGYTF. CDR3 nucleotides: TGTGCCAGCACTGTCCCAGGGGGGTACTTGGGTGGCTACACCTTC.